This entry lists 19 T cell receptor beta chains sequenced from one sample in a study of shared clonotypes between healthy human individuals. The method was immunoSEQ multiplex PCR; TCRdb's version includes in-frame clones alone and lacks a portion of them. The sample shows about half a million clones, 78% of them seen only once. The sample consisted of PBMCs. The source of these receptors is a woman aged 40 to 55 in good health. Some clones in this sample may be carry-over from other donors' samples.

V is TRBV9 and J is TRBJ2-2; D gene unclear. This CDR3 comprises 14 residues. Germline assignment: CDR1 SGDLS and CDR2 YYNGEE. Between the trimmed V and J ends, which lost 3 bases and 2 bases, there was a span of 8 bases. This CDR3 is CASSAHPNTGELFF. DNA of the CDR3: TGTGCCAGCAGCGCGCACCCCAACACCGGGGAGCTGTTTTTT. Based on the CDR3 plus reference TRBV9 and TRBJ2-2, the full variable domain is DSGVTQTPKHLITATGQRVTLRCSPRSGDLSVYWYQQSLDQGLQFLIQYYNGEERAKGNILERFSAQQFPDLHSELNLSSLELGDSALYFCASSAHPNTGELFFGEGSRLTVL.

This rearrangement joins TRBV19 to TRBJ2-7; 8 nucleotides align to TRBD1. Trimming removed 9 bases from V and 4 bases from J; junction bases left unmatched: 8. The CDR3 is 13 residues long. Germline V gives CDR1 LNHDA, CDR2 SQIVND (reference sequence). The CDR3 reads CASSGTGEYEQYF. The CDR3 DNA reads as TGTGCCAGCTCCGGGACAGGTGAATACGAGCAGTACTTC. Drawing the rest from reference TRBV19 and TRBJ2-7, the complete variable domain is DGGITQSPKYLFRKEGQNVTLSCEQNLNHDAMYWYRQDPGQGLRLIYYSQIVNDFQKGDIAEGYSVSREKKESFPLTVTSAQKNPTAFYLCASSGTGEYEQYFGPGTRLTVT.

The chain couples TRBV15 to TRBJ1-1, with D uncertain. Germline CDR1 is LNHNV and CDR2 is YYDKDF (reference sequence). The CDR3 is 13 amino acids. Trimming cost V 3 bases and J 4 bases, with 9 bases left between them. The CDR3 sequence is CATSRPRGTEAFF. CDR3 nucleotides: TGTGCCACCAGCAGGCCTCGGGGCACTGAAGCTTTCTTT.

This clone was observed a handful of times. The J gene is TRBJ2-3, the V gene TRBV11-2, with 10 nucleotides matching TRBD1. Germline lookup yields CDR1 SGHAT and CDR2 FQNNGV. This CDR3 is 16 amino acids long. V gave up 4 bases and J gave up 3 bases; unmatched junction bases: 7. In DNA, the CDR3 is TGTGCCAGCAGCTCCCGACAGGGGGCGCGTACAGATACGCAGTATTTT. Its translation: CASSSRQGARTDTQYF.

The gene calls are TRBV30 and TRBJ1-3; 9 bases map to TRBD1. After removal of 0 bases from V and 8 bases from J, the junction contained 8 bases not matched to a gene. Germline CDR1 and CDR2: GTSNPN and SVGIG (reference sequence). The CDR3 consists of 15 residues. The CDR3 bases are TGTGCCTGGAGTGTGGGACCGGGACAGGGTTACACCATATATTTT. Translation: CAWSVGPGQGYTIYF. The entire variable domain, with the rest obtained from reference TRBV30 and TRBJ1-3, is as follows: SQTIHQWPATLVQPVGSPLSLECTVEGTSNPNLYWYRQAAGRGLQLLFYSVGIGQISSEVPQNLSASRPQDRQFILSSKKLLLSDSGFYLCAWSVGPGQGYTIYFGEGSWLTVV.

V and J are TRBV7-8 and TRBJ2-2, with TRBD1 matching over 7 bases. The V gene end was trimmed by 5 bases and the J gene end by 4 bases; junction bases not matched to a gene: 10. Germline lookup yields CDR1 SGHVS and CDR2 FQNEAQ. The CDR3 is 16 residues long. The DNA of the CDR3 is TGTGCCAGCAGCCCCCTGACAGGGCTTATCACCGGGGAGCTGTTTTTT. It encodes CASSPLTGLITGELFF.

Regarding this clone: A clone one base away is much larger, so this may be a read error. The sample holds other DNA sequences that translate to the same CDR3. V and J are TRBV30 and TRBJ1-2; D uncertain. The germline V gene encodes CDR1 GTSNPN and CDR2 SVGIG (reference sequence). The CDR3 runs 13 residues. Trimming removed 0 bases at V and 5 bases at J, with 10 bases between. CDR3 nucleotides: TGTGCCTGGAGTGTAACCCGACTTTATGGCTACACCTTC. Residues: CAWSVTRLYGYTF.

The chain has TRBV9 and TRBJ2-7; D possibly corresponds to TRBD2 (5 bases). V lost 0 bases to trimming and J lost 0 bases, with 10 bases between them. The germline gives CDR1 SGDLS, CDR2 YYNGEE. The CDR3 has 15 residues. The DNA for the CDR3 is TGTGCCAGCAGCGTAGGGAGCGGACCCTCCTACGAGCAGTACTTC. It yields the protein CASSVGSGPSYEQYF. Full variable domain (rest looked up from reference TRBV9 and TRBJ2-7): DSGVTQTPKHLITATGQRVTLRCSPRSGDLSVYWYQQSLDQGLQFLIQYYNGEERAKGNILERFSAQQFPDLHSELNLSSLELGDSALYFCASSVGSGPSYEQYFGPGTRLTVT.

The genes are TRBV5-4 and TRBJ2-3; 13 positions agree with TRBD2. V was clipped by 4 bases and J by 7 bases; unmatched bases: 9. The CDR3 loop spans 16 amino acids. Germline loops: CDR1 SGHNT, CDR2 YYREEE (reference sequence). For the CDR3, the DNA is TGTGCCAGCAGCCTGCCGGGACTAGCGGGGTCAAATACGCAGTATTTT. Protein: CASSLPGLAGSNTQYF.

This rearrangement joins TRBV6-1 to TRBJ2-5; the D gene is possibly TRBD1 (5 bases). Between the trimmed V and J ends, which lost 1 base and 4 bases, there was a span of 10 bases. From germline, CDR1 is MNHNS and CDR2 SASEGT. The CDR3 is 14 residues long. CDR3 DNA sequence: TGTGCCAGCAGTGAAGTCTGGGGCCCAGAGACCCAGTACTTC. Translated: CASSEVWGPETQYF.

The J gene is TRBJ2-3, the V gene TRBV19; the match to TRBD1 covers 9 bases. Per the germline V gene, CDR1 is LNHDA and CDR2 is SQIVND (reference sequence). There are 15 residues in the CDR3. V lost 6 bases, J lost 3 bases, and 7 bases stayed unmatched. Written as DNA, the CDR3 is TGTGCCAGTAGCCGGGACAGGGTTTTTACAGATACGCAGTATTTT. The encoded protein is CASSRDRVFTDTQYF. Full variable domain (missing parts from reference TRBV19 and TRBJ2-3): DGGITQSPKYLFRKEGQNVTLSCEQNLNHDAMYWYRQDPGQGLRLIYYSQIVNDFQKGDIAEGYSVSREKKESFPLTVTSAQKNPTAFYLCASSRDRVFTDTQYFGPGTRLTVL.

The chain joins TRBV5-1 to TRBJ2-1; D is ambiguous. V lost 4 bases and J lost 6, with 14 bases in between. The length of the CDR3 is 14 residues. Germline V lookup: CDR1 SGHRS, CDR2 YFSETQ. The CDR3 loop is CASSMGDAINEQFF. For the CDR3, the DNA is TGCGCCAGCAGCATGGGCGATGCAATCAATGAGCAGTTCTTC. Full variable domain (missing parts from reference TRBV5-1 and TRBJ2-1): KAGVTQTPRYLIKTRGQQVTLSCSPISGHRSVSWYQQTPGQGLQFLFEYFSETQRNKGNFPGRFSGRQFSNSRSEMNVSTLELGDSALYLCASSMGDAINEQFFGPGTRLTVL.

The chain joins TRBV5-1 to TRBJ2-4; D is unclear. Germline lookup yields CDR1 SGHRS and CDR2 YFSETQ. The CDR3 is 16 residues long. Between the trimmed V and J ends, which lost 2 bases and 2 bases, there was a span of 14 bases. CDR3 sequence (DNA): TGCGCCAGCAGCTTAGGCCCCCAACTCCCCAAAAACATTCAGTACTTC. Amino acid sequence: CASSLGPQLPKNIQYF.

This chain uses TRBV29-1 with TRBJ2-3; 11 bases align to TRBD2. Germline loops: CDR1 SQVTM, CDR2 ANQGSEA. V was clipped by 5 bases and J by 5 bases; unmatched bases: 12. This CDR3 has 16 amino acids. DNA for the CDR3: TGCAGCGTTTTTGGGTGGATAGCGGGAGGGCAAGATACGCAGTATTTT. Translated: CSVFGWIAGGQDTQYF.

The chain couples TRBV16 to TRBJ2-7; D gene unclear. The CDR3 length is 15 residues. Germline V gene lookup returns CDR1 KGHSY and CDR2 FQNENV. Trimming removed 1 base from V and 2 bases from J, with 12 bases in between. This chain's CDR3 is CASSQFDGFTYEQYF. The CDR3 nucleotides are TGTGCCAGCAGCCAATTTGACGGTTTTACCTACGAGCAGTACTTC.

The chain carries TRBV7-9 and TRBJ2-1, with 8 positions matching TRBD1. After removal of 6 bases from V and 4 bases from J, the junction contained 11 bases not matched to a gene. Germline V gene sequence: CDR1 SEHNR, CDR2 FQNEAQ (reference sequence). The CDR3 has 16 amino acids. CDR3 DNA sequence: TGTGCCAGCAGTTACCAGGGGGCGAGCCATTACAATGAGCAGTTCTTC. Its translation: CASSYQGASHYNEQFF.

The rearrangement uses TRBV2 and TRBJ2-7; 11 bases fit TRBD2. This CDR3 comprises 16 residues. J was trimmed by 2 bases and V by 1 base; bases with no gene match: 4. The germline V gene encodes CDR1 SNHLY and CDR2 FYNNEI. The CDR3 loop is CASSEGILAGAYEQYF. For the CDR3, the DNA is TGTGCCAGCAGTGAAGGAATACTAGCGGGGGCCTACGAGCAGTACTTC.

The chain carries TRBV2 and TRBJ1-1; no reliable D call. CDR1 is SNHLY, CDR2 FYNNEI, per germline. V was cut by 6 bases and J by 0 bases, with 8 bases left in between. The CDR3 runs 13 residues. The CDR3 is CASSPDMNTEAFF. For the CDR3, the DNA is TGTGCCAGCAGCCCAGATATGAACACTGAAGCTTTCTTT.

The V call is TRBV6-6, the J call TRBJ1-5; TRBD1 is a possible D gene (6 bases). This CDR3 comprises 15 residues. The ends were cut back, 6 bases at V and 0 bases at J, with 12 bases in the middle. Germline V gene lookup returns CDR1 MNHNY and CDR2 SVGAGI (reference sequence). The CDR3, as DNA: TGTGCCAGCAGGAGGACAGCTTATAGCAATCAGCCCCAGCATTTT. Protein: CASRRTAYSNQPQHF.